The entry that follows covers one T cell receptor beta chain sequence. Its antigen has not been determined. No qualities accompany the bases; no much larger clone lies one base away. Based on the germline V gene, the CDR1 and CDR2 sequences are MDHEN and SYDVKM. Trimming at the junction amounts to 6 bases on V and 5 bases on J, and the germline ends lie 13 bases apart. The CDR3 contains 13 residues, cysteine and phenylalanine counted. The CDR3 DNA has 39 bases and is translated from base 1. The CDR3 regions of human TCRbeta chains were analyzed by immunosequencing. In the authors' own workflow: TCRs in the repertoires were matched against a reference library of SARS-CoV-2-specific TCRs that had been generated with the MIRA antigen-specificity platform. Breadth meant the fraction of unique TCRs that were SARS-CoV-2-associated, whereas depth meant the fraction of total T cells that were SARS-CoV-2-associated. Each spike-specific TCR was assigned to its reactive spike region and to a CD4 or CD8 class using the MIRA data. Log10-transformed breadth and depth values were compared by one-way ANOVA with Sidak's multiple comparisons tests. The immuneACCESS repertoire file appears here via TCRdb, limited to in-frame rearrangements. These files lack a portion of the clones; in checked studies, under half of the deficit traces to unresolved V genes, and the cause of the others is not known. V, J and clone size derive from that table, while D and trimming were established from the DNA sequence. The sample contains about 110,000 clones, around 90% of them found a single time. The ten largest clonotypes hold approximately 3.1% of the sample.

This sample was included in a study of T cell responses to AZD1222 COVID-19 vaccine (dated by TCRdb to the early 2020s). About the full investigation: TCR sequencing was performed for 230 to 250 trial participants, of whom about 200 were given two doses of AZD1222 and around 25 were given two doses of MenACWY control vaccine. Trial participants were enrolled by age into 18-55, 56-69 and 70-plus year subgroups, with roughly 160, 29 and 62 TCR-sequenced participants respectively. The paper's findings and limits, for the study overall: Participants were mostly white British and included more females than males, and it was suggested by the authors that clonal diversity may have been underestimated. Spike-specific TCR breadth and depth rose significantly after two AZD1222 doses compared with day 0 and with MenACWY recipients. Reportedly, close to half of the unique spike-specific TCRs recognized epitopes lying outside the regions that are mutated in the B.1.351 and B.1.1.7 variants. The 56-69-year group was small, and its depth increase did not reach significance, likely because of low power. The vaccine-associated CD4 TCRs covered the entire spike protein, and the dominant responses fell in regions 160-218 and 743-854. Conclusions about previously exposed vaccinees are limited, since just five to seven AZD1222 recipients were seropositive for SARS-CoV-2 at baseline. Because no day 14 peak-response samples were available, the repertoires could be characterized only after the peak T cell response.

Taken with the paper, the label for time point translates to: baseline before first vaccination. The meaning of the sample's treatment or condition label: meningococcal conjugate vaccine given as trial control. Samples from vaccinated people were obtained from the UK trials COV001 and COV002, which included a single-blind randomized controlled phase 2/3 trial of AZD1222 (ChAdOx1 nCoV-19) in healthy adults. For TCRbeta chain sequencing, PBMC samples were collected from trial participants at day 0 and at day 28 after the second dose. The sequence was obtained from an adult in good health. The chain links TRBV28 with TRBJ1-1; the D gene cannot be resolved reliably. The source was peripheral blood, collected on day 0 of MenACWY control vaccination. The sequenced DNA is TGTGCCAGCAGCCAGCCGGGGAGGACTGAAGCTTTCTTT. It encodes CASSQPGRTEAFF.